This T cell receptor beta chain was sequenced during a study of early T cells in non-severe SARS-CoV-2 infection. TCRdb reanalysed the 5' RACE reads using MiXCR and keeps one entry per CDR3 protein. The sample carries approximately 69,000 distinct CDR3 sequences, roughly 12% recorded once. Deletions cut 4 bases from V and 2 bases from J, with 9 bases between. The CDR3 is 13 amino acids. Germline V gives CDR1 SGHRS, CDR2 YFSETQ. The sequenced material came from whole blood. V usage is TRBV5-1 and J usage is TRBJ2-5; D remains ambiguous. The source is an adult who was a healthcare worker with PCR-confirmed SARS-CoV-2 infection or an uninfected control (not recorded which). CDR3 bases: TGCGCCAGCAGCAAGGGCTATCAAGAGACCCAGTACTTC. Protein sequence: CASSKGYQETQYF.